This T cell receptor beta chain came from a study of T-cell reconstitution after alpha-beta-depleted transplantation in children. V gave up 0 bases and J gave up 2 bases, with 9 bases separating them. The CDR3 extends over 15 amino acids. Germline V gene lookup returns CDR1 MGHRA and CDR2 YSYEKL. This clonotype was found many times. Unique molecular identifiers were incorporated during preparation of the TCRbeta library. In TCRdb, the PCR reads were re-called with MiXCR into one record per CDR3 protein. The table records roughly 170,000 distinct CDR3 sequences, approximately 6.6% of them present only once.

The sample consisted of PBMCs from the stem cell graft donor, taken from the stem cell graft. The chain has TRBV4-1 and TRBJ2-3; D is undetermined. This TCR was sampled from a human donor who donated a stem cell graft to a child with Wiskott-Aldrich syndrome. CDR3 sequence: CASSQDDLVTDTQYF. CDR3 DNA sequence: TGCGCCAGCAGCCAAGACGATTTGGTCACAGATACGCAGTATTTT.